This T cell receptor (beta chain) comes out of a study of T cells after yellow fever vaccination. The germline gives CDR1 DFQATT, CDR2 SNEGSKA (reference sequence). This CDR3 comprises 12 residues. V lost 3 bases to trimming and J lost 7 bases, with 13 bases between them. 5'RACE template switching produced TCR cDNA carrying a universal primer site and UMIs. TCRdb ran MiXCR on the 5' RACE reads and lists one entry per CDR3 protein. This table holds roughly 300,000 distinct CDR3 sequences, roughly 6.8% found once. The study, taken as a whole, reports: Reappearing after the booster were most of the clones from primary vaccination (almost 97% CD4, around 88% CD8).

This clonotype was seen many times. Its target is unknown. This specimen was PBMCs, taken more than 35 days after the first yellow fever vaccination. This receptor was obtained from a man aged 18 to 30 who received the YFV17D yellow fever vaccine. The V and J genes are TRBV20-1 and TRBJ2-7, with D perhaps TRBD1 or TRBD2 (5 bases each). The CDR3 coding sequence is TGCAGTGCTAGTCTGGGGGTGGGGGAGCAGTACTTC. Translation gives CSASLGVGEQYF.